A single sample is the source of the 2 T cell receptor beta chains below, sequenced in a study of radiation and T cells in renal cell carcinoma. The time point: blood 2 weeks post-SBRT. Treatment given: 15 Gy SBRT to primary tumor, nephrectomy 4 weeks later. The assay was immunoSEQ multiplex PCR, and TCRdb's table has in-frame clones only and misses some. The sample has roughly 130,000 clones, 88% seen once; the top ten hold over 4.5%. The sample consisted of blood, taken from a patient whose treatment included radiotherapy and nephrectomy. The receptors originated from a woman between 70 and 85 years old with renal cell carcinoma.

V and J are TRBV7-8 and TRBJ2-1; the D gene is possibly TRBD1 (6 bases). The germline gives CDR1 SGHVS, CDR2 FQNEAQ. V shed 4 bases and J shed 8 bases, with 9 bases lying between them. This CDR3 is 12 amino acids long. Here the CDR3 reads CASSSKGDEQFF. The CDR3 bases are TGTGCCAGCAGCTCAAAGGGGGATGAGCAGTTCTTC.

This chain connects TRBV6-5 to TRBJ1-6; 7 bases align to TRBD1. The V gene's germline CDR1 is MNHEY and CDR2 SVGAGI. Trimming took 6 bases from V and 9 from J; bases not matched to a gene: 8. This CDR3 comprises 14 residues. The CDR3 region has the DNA TGTGCCAGCAGCTTGACAGGGCTGGTTTCACCCCTCCACTTT. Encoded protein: CASSLTGLVSPLHF.